The clone carrying this T cell receptor (beta chain) has more than one count but fewer than ten. The data were obtained in a study of blood T cell repertoires in COVID-19. Study-level background: Donors in the United States, Italy and Spain gave samples during acute or convalescent COVID-19. T cells, B-cell-depleted T cells, or PBMCs supplied cDNA or gDNA.

Per germline, CDR1 SGHNT and CDR2 YENEEA. Trimming shortened V by 1 base and J by 1 base, and 4 bases separated the two germline ends. The length of the CDR3 is 13 residues. The table came from immunoSEQ multiplex PCR; TCRdb's copy has only in-frame clones and leaves some out. Here the sample spans 100,000 to 150,000 clones, about 83% being singletons. This TCR derives from a human donor in a cohort sampled during active COVID-19. The sequenced sample consisted of peripheral blood. The J gene is TRBJ1-1, the V gene TRBV11-3; D not resolved. As DNA, the CDR3 is TGTGCCAGCAGCTTAGTTCAGAACACTGAAGCTTTCTTT. Amino acids: CASSLVQNTEAFF.